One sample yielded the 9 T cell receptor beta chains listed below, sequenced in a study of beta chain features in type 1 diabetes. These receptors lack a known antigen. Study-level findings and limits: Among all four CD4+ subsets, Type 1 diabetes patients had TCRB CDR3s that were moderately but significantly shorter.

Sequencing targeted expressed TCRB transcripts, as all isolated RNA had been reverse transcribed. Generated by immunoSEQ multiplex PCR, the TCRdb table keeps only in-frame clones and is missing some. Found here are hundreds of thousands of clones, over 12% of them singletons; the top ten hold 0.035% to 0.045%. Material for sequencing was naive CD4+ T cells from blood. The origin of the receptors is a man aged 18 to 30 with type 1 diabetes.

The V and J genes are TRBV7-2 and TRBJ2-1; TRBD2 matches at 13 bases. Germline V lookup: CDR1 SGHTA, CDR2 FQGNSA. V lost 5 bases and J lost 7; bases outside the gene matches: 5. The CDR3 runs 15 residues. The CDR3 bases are TGTGCCAGCAGCCCCGAACTAGCGGGAGGGAATGAGCAGTTCTTC. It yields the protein CASSPELAGGNEQFF. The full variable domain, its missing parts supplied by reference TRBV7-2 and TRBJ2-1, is GAGVSQSPSNKVTEKGKDVELRCDPISGHTALYWYRQSLGQGLEFLIYFQGNSAPDKSGLPSDRFSAERTGGSVSTLTIQRTQQEDSAVYLCASSPELAGGNEQFFGPGTRLTVL.

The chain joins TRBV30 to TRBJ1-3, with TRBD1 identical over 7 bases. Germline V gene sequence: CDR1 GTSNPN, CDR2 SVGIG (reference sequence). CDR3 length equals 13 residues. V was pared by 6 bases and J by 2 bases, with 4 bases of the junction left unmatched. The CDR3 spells CACWTGAGNTIYF. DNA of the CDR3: TGTGCCTGCTGGACAGGAGCTGGAAACACCATATATTTT.

This CDR3 is CASSLGLAADSYNEQFF. For the CDR3, the DNA is TGTGCCAGCAGCCTGGGACTAGCCGCTGACTCCTACAATGAGCAGTTCTTC. The chain is built from TRBV27 and TRBJ2-1; 9 nucleotides agree with TRBD2. The CDR3 has 17 residues. The trim removed 6 bases at V and 0 bases at J, leaving 9 bases unmatched. CDR1 is MNHEY and CDR2 is SMNVEV in the germline V gene (reference sequence).

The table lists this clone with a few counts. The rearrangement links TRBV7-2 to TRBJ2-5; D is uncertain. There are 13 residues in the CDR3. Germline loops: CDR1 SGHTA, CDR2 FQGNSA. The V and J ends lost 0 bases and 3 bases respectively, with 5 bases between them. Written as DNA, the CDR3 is TGTGCCAGCAGCTTAGCGCCTAAAGAGACCCAGTACTTC. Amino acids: CASSLAPKETQYF.

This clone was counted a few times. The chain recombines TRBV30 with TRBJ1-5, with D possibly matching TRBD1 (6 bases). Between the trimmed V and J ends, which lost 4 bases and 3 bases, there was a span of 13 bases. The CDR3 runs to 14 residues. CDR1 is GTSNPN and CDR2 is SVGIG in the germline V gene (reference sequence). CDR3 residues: CAWTVGHANQPQHF. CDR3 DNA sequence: TGTGCCTGGACTGTGGGACACGCCAATCAGCCCCAGCATTTT.

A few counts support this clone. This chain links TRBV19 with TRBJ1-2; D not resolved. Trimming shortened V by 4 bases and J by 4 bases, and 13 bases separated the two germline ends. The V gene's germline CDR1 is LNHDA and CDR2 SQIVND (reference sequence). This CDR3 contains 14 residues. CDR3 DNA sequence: TGTGCCAGTAGTAACCCGACGCGCTTCTATGGCTACACCTTC. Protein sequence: CASSNPTRFYGYTF.

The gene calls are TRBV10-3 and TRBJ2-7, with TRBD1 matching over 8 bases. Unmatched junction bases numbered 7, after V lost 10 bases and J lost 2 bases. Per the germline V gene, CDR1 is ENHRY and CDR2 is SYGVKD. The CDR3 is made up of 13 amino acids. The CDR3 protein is CATRQGNAYEQYF. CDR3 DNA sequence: TGTGCCACGCGACAGGGGAATGCCTACGAGCAGTACTTC.

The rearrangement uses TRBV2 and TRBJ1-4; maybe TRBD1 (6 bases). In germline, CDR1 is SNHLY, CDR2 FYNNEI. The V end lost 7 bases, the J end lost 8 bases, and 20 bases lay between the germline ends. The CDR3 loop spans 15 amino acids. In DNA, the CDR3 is TGTGCCAGCAAAAGGGGGGGCCCTTTGGCGGAAAAACTGTTTTTT. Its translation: CASKRGGPLAEKLFF.

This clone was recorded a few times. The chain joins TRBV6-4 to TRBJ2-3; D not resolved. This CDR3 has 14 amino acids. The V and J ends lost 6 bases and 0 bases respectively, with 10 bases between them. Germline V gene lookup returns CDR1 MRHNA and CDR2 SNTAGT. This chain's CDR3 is CASRLHWSTDTQYF. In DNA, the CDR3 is TGTGCCAGCAGGCTACACTGGAGCACAGATACGCAGTATTTT.